A single sample is the source of the 22 T cell receptor beta chains below, sequenced in a study of blood T cell repertoires in COVID-19. The protocol was immunoSEQ multiplex PCR, while the TCRdb copy is restricted to in-frame clones and leaves out a portion. The sample holds under 200,000 clones, roughly 90% seen once. Sequences were obtained from peripheral blood. These receptors came from a man aged 50 to 59 with acute or convalescent COVID-19.

V usage is TRBV5-8 and J usage is TRBJ2-1; D might be TRBD1 (6 bases). CDR1 and CDR2 from the germline V gene are SGHTS and YDEGEE. The CDR3 sequence is 14 residues long. Trimming removed 4 bases from V and 2 bases from J, with 10 bases in between. The CDR3 loop reads CASSRRDTYNEQFF. CDR3 nucleotides: TGTGCCAGCAGCCGCCGGGACACCTACAATGAGCAGTTCTTC.

This clone was observed once. The chain recombines TRBV7-9 with TRBJ2-2; 8 bases match TRBD1. After removal of 5 bases from V and 4 bases from J, the junction contained 9 bases not matched to a gene. Germline CDR1 is SEHNR and CDR2 is FQNEAQ (reference sequence). The CDR3 runs to 16 residues. DNA of the CDR3: TGTGCCAGCAGCCGGACGGACAGGGCGGGCACCGGGGAGCTGTTTTTT. Its protein product is CASSRTDRAGTGELFF.

This chain's CDR3 is CASSQGVGAYNSPLHF. In nucleotides, the CDR3 is TGTGCCAGCAGCCAGGGGGTGGGGGCCTATAATTCACCCCTCCACTTT. This chain connects TRBV27 to TRBJ1-6, with 7 bases aligning to TRBD1. In germline, CDR1 is MNHEY, CDR2 SMNVEV (reference sequence). The junction had 7 bases not matched to a gene; V was cut back by 6 bases and J by 2 bases. This CDR3 is built from 16 residues.

The chain has TRBV30 and TRBJ1-4; possible D gene TRBD1, 5 bases. Trimming pared 3 bases from V and 7 bases from J, leaving 15 bases between. Germline CDR1 and CDR2: GTSNPN and SVGIG (reference sequence). The CDR3 covers 14 residues. CDR3: CAWSRGTWGEKLFF. The CDR3 DNA reads TGTGCCTGGAGCCGAGGGACTTGGGGTGAAAAACTGTTTTTT.

The rearrangement uses TRBV4-3 and TRBJ1-2, with D possibly TRBD1 on 5 matching bases. The germline V gene has CDR1 LGHNA and CDR2 YSLEER. Deletions cut 0 bases from V and 4 bases from J, with 9 bases between. The CDR3 length is 14 residues. The CDR3 bases are TGCGCCAGCAGCCAAGACGGCGGGGCCTATGGCTACACCTTC. Protein product: CASSQDGGAYGYTF.

J is TRBJ1-5 and V is TRBV7-8; maybe TRBD1 (6 bases). CDR3 length: 13 residues. V was trimmed by 5 bases and J by 4 bases, leaving 9 bases between them. The germline CDR1 and CDR2 sequences are SGHVS and FQNEAQ. The CDR3 loop is CASSRRGNQPQHF. CDR3 DNA: TGTGCCAGCAGCCGGAGGGGGAATCAGCCCCAGCATTTT.

The chain employs TRBV27 and TRBJ1-4; 9 positions match TRBD1. Germline V gene lookup returns CDR1 MNHEY and CDR2 SMNVEV (reference sequence). Trimming at V came to 4 bases and at J to 5 bases, leaving 5 bases not matched to a gene. This CDR3 contains 15 residues. CDR3 amino acids: CASSSHGTGNEKLFF. The CDR3 DNA sequence: TGTGCCAGCAGTTCGCACGGGACAGGGAATGAAAAACTGTTTTTT.

This clone came up a few times. The chain employs TRBV5-1 and TRBJ1-1; D is ambiguous. V lost 1 base and J lost 0, with 13 bases in between. In germline, CDR1 is SGHRS, CDR2 YFSETQ. The CDR3 spans 16 residues. CDR3 DNA: TGCGCCAGCAGCTTGAGTCTTGCACTTATGAACACTGAAGCTTTCTTT. This encodes CASSLSLALMNTEAFF.

The chain carries TRBV27 and TRBJ2-3; 9 positions agree with TRBD2. V shed 3 bases, J shed 2 bases, and the junction held 6 bases outside the gene matches. The length of the CDR3 is 16 residues. The germline V gene has CDR1 MNHEY and CDR2 SMNVEV (reference sequence). The CDR3 is CASSFTAGGITDTQYF. The CDR3, as DNA: TGTGCCAGCAGTTTTACCGCGGGAGGGATCACAGATACGCAGTATTTT.

This clone appeared a single time. V and J are TRBV27 and TRBJ2-2, with 7 bases identical to TRBD2. The CDR3 covers 15 residues. With 1 base clipped from V and 4 bases from J, the junction kept 3 bases outside the gene matches. Germline V gene lookup returns CDR1 MNHEY and CDR2 SMNVEV (reference sequence). The CDR3 here is CASSLYGGSTGELFF. CDR3 nucleotide sequence: TGTGCCAGCAGTTTATACGGGGGGAGCACCGGGGAGCTGTTTTTT.

The V gene is TRBV6-5, the J gene TRBJ1-5, with D maybe TRBD1 (5 bases). CDR3 size: 13 residues. In germline, CDR1 is MNHEY, CDR2 SVGAGI. V was cut by 6 bases and J by 7 bases, with 13 bases left in between. The CDR3 sequence: CASRPTVGQPQHF. The CDR3 bases are TGTGCCAGCAGGCCGACAGTCGGGCAGCCCCAGCATTTT.

The J gene is TRBJ2-6, the V gene TRBV7-9, with D possibly TRBD2 on 5 matching bases. Germline V gives CDR1 SEHNR, CDR2 FQNEAQ (reference sequence). V was shortened by 3 bases and J by 0 bases, with 12 bases between the two germline ends. The CDR3 length is 17 residues. The chain's CDR3 is CASSLSGYHSGANVLTF. The CDR3 coding sequence is TGTGCCAGCAGCTTGTCGGGGTACCACTCTGGGGCCAACGTCCTGACTTTC.

The chain combines TRBV7-2 with TRBJ1-1; 7 nucleotides align to TRBD1. Germline CDR1 and CDR2: SGHTA and FQGNSA. The CDR3 has 14 residues. J was trimmed by 1 base and V by 5 bases; bases with no gene match: 4. This chain's CDR3 is CASSARQGNTEAFF. Here the CDR3 DNA reads TGTGCCAGCAGCGCACGACAGGGGAACACTGAAGCTTTCTTT.

The genes are TRBV15 and TRBJ2-2; a possible D gene is TRBD2 (5 bases). CDR3 length: 16 amino acids. CDR1 LNHNV and CDR2 YYDKDF come from the germline V gene (reference sequence). V was clipped by 5 bases and J by 7 bases, with 20 bases between them. The CDR3 protein is CATSGLPSGSVGELFF. CDR3 coding DNA: TGTGCCACCAGCGGGCTACCCTCGGGGTCGGTCGGGGAGCTGTTTTTT.

V and J are TRBV5-4 and TRBJ2-5, with D perhaps matching TRBD2 (6 bases). V was trimmed by 2 bases and J by 4 bases, leaving 18 bases between them. The CDR3 is 16 amino acids. The germline CDR1 and CDR2 sequences are SGHNT and YYREEE (reference sequence). The CDR3 DNA follows: TGTGCCAGCAGCTTTCCGGGACTCTCAGGAGGAGAGACCCAGTACTTC. This gives the protein CASSFPGLSGGETQYF.

This chain connects TRBV27 to TRBJ2-2; 8 positions agree with TRBD2. J gave up 5 bases and V 3 bases, and 5 bases lay outside the gene matches. The CDR3 runs to 15 residues. The germline CDR1 and CDR2 sequences are MNHEY and SMNVEV (reference sequence). The CDR3: CASSLSTGGTGELFF. In DNA, the CDR3 is TGTGCCAGCAGTTTGTCGACGGGGGGGACCGGGGAGCTGTTTTTT.

The V gene is TRBV6-5, the J gene TRBJ1-6; 9 bases fit TRBD1. Germline V gene lookup returns CDR1 MNHEY and CDR2 SVGAGI. The length of the CDR3 is 15 residues. The ends lost 4 bases at V and 4 bases at J; junction bases unmatched: 2. The CDR3 is CASSWDRAYNSPLHF. CDR3 in DNA: TGTGCCAGCAGTTGGGACAGGGCATATAATTCACCCCTCCACTTT.

This rearrangement joins TRBV2 to TRBJ1-2; TRBD1 matches 7 bases. The CDR3 runs to 12 residues. The V gene's germline CDR1 is SNHLY and CDR2 FYNNEI. With 8 bases clipped from V and 2 bases from J, the junction kept 2 bases outside the gene matches. Here the CDR3 DNA reads TGTGCCAGCCACAGGGGCAACTATGGCTACACCTTC. Encoded protein: CASHRGNYGYTF.

This chain joins TRBV7-9 and TRBJ1-2, with D uncertain. V lost 3 bases and J 5 bases, leaving 16 bases between the germline ends. Germline V lookup: CDR1 SEHNR, CDR2 FQNEAQ (reference sequence). This CDR3 has 15 amino acids. This CDR3 is CASSFPRSSFYGYTF. In nucleotides, the CDR3 is TGTGCCAGCAGCTTCCCTCGCAGTTCCTTTTATGGCTACACCTTC.

The CDR3 region is CASSSDYEQYF. In DNA, the CDR3 is TGTGCCAGCAGTTCAGACTACGAGCAGTACTTC. The rearrangement links TRBV28 to TRBJ2-7, with D uncertain. The CDR3 covers 11 residues. Trimming stripped 4 bases from V and 3 bases from J, with 4 bases between. CDR1 is MDHEN, CDR2 SYDVKM, per germline.

The chain carries TRBV5-1 and TRBJ1-6, with D unresolved. Germline-derived CDR1 and CDR2 are SGHRS and YFSETQ. This CDR3 contains 14 residues. V lost 4 bases and J lost 0, with 5 bases in between. The CDR3 sequence is CASSESSYNSPLHF. In DNA, the CDR3 is TGCGCCAGCAGCGAGAGCTCCTATAATTCACCCCTCCACTTT.

The rearrangement joins TRBV4-3 to TRBJ1-1; 7 bases line up with TRBD1. The CDR3 runs to 14 residues. The J segment lost 5 bases and the V segment lost 4 bases, leaving 7 bases of the junction unmatched. Germline CDR1 and CDR2: LGHNA and YSLEER. The CDR3 reads CASSPAGGSTEAFF. CDR3 nucleotide sequence: TGCGCCAGCAGCCCCGCAGGGGGTAGTACTGAAGCTTTCTTT.